Shown below are 29 T cell receptor beta chains from a single sample sequenced in a study of shared clonotypes between healthy human individuals. Profiling relied on immunoSEQ multiplex PCR, and the TCRdb table lists in-frame clones only, not all of them. Among approximately 2,000,000 clones listed, 85% to 95% were seen once. Sample: naive CD4+ T cells from PBMCs. The subset denotes: CD45RA+ positively selected. These receptors came from a man between 18 and 29 years old in good health. Some clones in this sample may be carry-over from other donors' samples.

CDR3 coding DNA: TGTGCCAGCAGTTTAAGGTCAATCATGAACACTGAAGCTTTCTTT. This gives the protein CASSLRSIMNTEAFF. The chain carries TRBV27 and TRBJ1-1; D is unclear. Germline lookup yields CDR1 MNHEY and CDR2 SMNVEV (reference sequence). This CDR3 comprises 15 residues. The V gene lost 2 bases and the J gene lost 0 bases, with 10 bases spanning the gap.

The chain links TRBV5-5 to TRBJ1-5; no reliable D call. The CDR3 covers 15 residues. V shed 4 bases and J shed 0 bases, with 11 bases lying between them. The germline gives CDR1 SGHKS, CDR2 YYEKEE (reference sequence). The CDR3 here is CASSLTVFSNQPQHF. CDR3 bases: TGTGCCAGCAGCCTGACGGTGTTTAGCAATCAGCCCCAGCATTTT.

This clone is a singleton in its sample. The chain couples TRBV7-2 to TRBJ2-1; D could derive from TRBD1 or TRBD2 (5 bases each). This CDR3 contains 14 residues. The V end was cut by 5 bases, the J end by 7 bases, with 15 bases between. The V gene's germline CDR1 is SGHTA and CDR2 FQGNSA. The CDR3 sequence is CASSQGSTGNEQFF. CDR3 nucleotide sequence: TGTGCCAGCAGCCAGGGCTCCACGGGGAATGAGCAGTTCTTC. Variable domain in full (rest from reference TRBV7-2 and TRBJ2-1): GAGVSQSPSNKVTEKGKDVELRCDPISGHTALYWYRQSLGQGLEFLIYFQGNSAPDKSGLPSDRFSAERTGGSVSTLTIQRTQQEDSAVYLCASSQGSTGNEQFFGPGTRLTVL.

The gene calls are TRBV11-2 and TRBJ1-1, with D tentatively TRBD1 (5 bases). The CDR3 contains 14 residues. Germline CDR1 SGHAT, CDR2 FQNNGV. With 3 bases removed from V and 0 bases from J, the gap between germline ends came to 8 bases. CDR3 protein: CASSFGHLNTEAFF. The CDR3 DNA reads as TGTGCCAGCAGCTTCGGACACCTGAACACTGAAGCTTTCTTT.

In this sample, this clone turned up a few times. The CDR3 protein is CASSGQGANQPQHF. CDR3 coding DNA: TGTGCCAGCAGTGGACAGGGGGCCAACCAGCCCCAGCATTTT. The V and J genes are TRBV6-5 and TRBJ1-5; 11 positions match TRBD1. V shed 5 bases and J 7 bases; nucleotides not matched to a gene: 4. The germline CDR1 and CDR2 sequences are MNHEY and SVGAGI. The CDR3 consists of 14 residues.

Worth noting for this clone: Other nucleotide sequences in the sample specify the same CDR3. The gene calls are TRBV11-3 and TRBJ2-1; no clear D. The V gene's germline CDR1 is SGHNT and CDR2 YENEEA. The germline V and J ends were trimmed by 1 base and 5 bases, with 6 bases remaining between them. The CDR3 length is 13 residues. In nucleotides, the CDR3 is TGTGCCAGCAGCTTAGGTCAGGACAATGAGCAGTTCTTC. It specifies CASSLGQDNEQFF.

V usage is TRBV4-2 and J usage is TRBJ2-5, with 9 bases aligning to TRBD2. This CDR3 comprises 15 residues. V lost 2 bases to trimming and J lost 5 bases; unmatched junction nucleotides: 6. Germline lookup yields CDR1 LGHNA and CDR2 YNFKEQ. CDR3 DNA sequence: TGTGCCAGCAGCCAAAGGGGCGGGGGGGAGGAGACCCAGTACTTC. Translating it yields CASSQRGGGEETQYF.

For the CDR3, the DNA is TGTGCCAGCAGTTTTCGACGGGGCACTGAAGCTTTCTTT. Its protein is CASSFRRGTEAFF. The genes are TRBV27 and TRBJ1-1; no clear D. CDR3 length: 13 amino acids. V dropped 3 bases and J dropped 4 bases, with 9 bases sitting between them. Germline loops: CDR1 MNHEY, CDR2 SMNVEV (reference sequence).

The chain is built from TRBV28 and TRBJ2-1; D might be TRBD1 or TRBD2, each matching 5 bases. This CDR3 comprises 15 residues. Trimming stripped 3 bases from V and 7 bases from J, with 16 bases between. Germline CDR1 and CDR2: MDHEN and SYDVKM. In nucleotides, the CDR3 is TGTGCCAGCAGTTTTCGGGGCAGTGGGTCGAATGAGCAGTTCTTC. Amino acid sequence: CASSFRGSGSNEQFF.

This clone was observed a single time. The rearrangement joins TRBV7-9 to TRBJ2-3; 7 bases agree with TRBD1. CDR1 SEHNR and CDR2 FQNEAQ come from the germline V gene (reference sequence). J gave up 2 bases and V 4 bases, and 6 bases lay outside the gene matches. This CDR3 comprises 15 residues. CDR3 region: CASSSQGVSTDTQYF. The CDR3 region has the DNA TGTGCCAGCAGCTCGCAGGGGGTTTCCACAGATACGCAGTATTTT.

This chain uses TRBV6-5 with TRBJ2-7; 15 bases line up with TRBD2. This CDR3 is built from 16 residues. V shed 0 bases, J shed 4 bases, and the junction held 1 base outside the gene matches. Germline V gives CDR1 MNHEY, CDR2 SVGAGI. CDR3 sequence (DNA): TGTGCCAGCAGTTACTCCGGACTAGCGGGAGGGTACGAGCAGTACTTC. It specifies CASSYSGLAGGYEQYF.

The CDR3 region is CASSALDRSGANVLTF. The CDR3 DNA reads as TGTGCCAGTAGTGCTCTGGACAGATCTGGGGCCAACGTCCTGACTTTC. This chain joins TRBV19 and TRBJ2-6; possibly TRBD1 for D (6 bases). Trimming took 5 bases from V and 1 from J, leaving 12 bases between them. CDR1 and CDR2 from the germline V gene are LNHDA and SQIVND (reference sequence). The CDR3 runs 16 residues.

The rearrangement joins TRBV28 to TRBJ2-7; TRBD2 aligns across 9 bases. Per germline, CDR1 MDHEN and CDR2 SYDVKM. The trim removed 6 bases at V and 0 bases at J, leaving 9 bases unmatched. The CDR3 extends over 16 amino acids. The CDR3 loop reads CASSTMGSGSSYEQYF. The CDR3 nucleotides are TGTGCCAGCAGCACTATGGGTAGCGGGAGCTCCTACGAGCAGTACTTC.

The chain carries TRBV7-2 and TRBJ2-7; D is unresolved. V lost 3 bases and J lost 3, with 15 bases in between. The CDR3 extends over 15 amino acids. Germline lookup yields CDR1 SGHTA and CDR2 FQGNSA. The CDR3 reads CASSLSGLTDYEQYF. The CDR3 DNA follows: TGTGCCAGCAGCTTGTCTGGGCTAACGGACTACGAGCAGTACTTC.

The chain has TRBV14 and TRBJ2-7, with 7 bases fitting TRBD1. Germline V gene lookup returns CDR1 SGHDN and CDR2 FVKESK. CDR3 length equals 15 residues. Trimming at V came to 2 bases and at J to 3 bases, leaving 7 bases not matched to a gene. CDR3 in DNA: TGTGCCAGCAGCCAAACCGGGACAGCTTTCTACGAGCAGTACTTC. Translating gives CASSQTGTAFYEQYF.

This rearrangement joins TRBV9 to TRBJ2-5, with 10 bases that match TRBD1. The CDR3 covers 15 residues. The trim removed 4 bases at V and 4 bases at J, leaving 7 bases unmatched. Looked up from germline, CDR1 is SGDLS and CDR2 is YYNGEE. The chain's CDR3 is CASSLGTGEGETQYF. Written as DNA, the CDR3 is TGTGCCAGCAGCCTGGGGACAGGGGAGGGAGAGACCCAGTACTTC.

The chain couples TRBV28 to TRBJ2-7; D could derive from TRBD1 or TRBD2 (5 bases each). The CDR3 is 15 residues long. Trimming stripped 3 bases from V and 4 bases from J, with 16 bases between. The V gene's germline CDR1 is MDHEN and CDR2 SYDVKM. CDR3 protein: CASSFTRDGPYEQYF. The CDR3 DNA follows: TGTGCCAGCAGTTTTACCCGGGACGGACCATACGAGCAGTACTTC.

About this clone itself: The same CDR3 is also encoded by other DNA sequences in this sample. This chain joins TRBV20-1 and TRBJ2-7; D possibly corresponds to TRBD1 (5 bases). Per the germline V gene, CDR1 is DFQATT and CDR2 is SNEGSKA (reference sequence). The CDR3 is 11 amino acids. Between the trimmed V and J ends, which lost 6 bases and 4 bases, there was a span of 10 bases. The CDR3 nucleotides are TGCAGTGCAAGGGGCCAGTACGAGCAGTACTTC. As protein: CSARGQYEQYF.

This clone was picked up a small number of times. This rearrangement joins TRBV28 to TRBJ1-1; D is possibly TRBD1 (6 bases). Germline V CDR1 and CDR2: MDHEN, SYDVKM. The CDR3 spans 11 residues. Trimming shortened V by 6 bases and J by 10 bases, and 12 bases separated the two germline ends. CDR3 bases: TGTGCCAGCAGCATTACAGGGTTAGCTTTCTTT. Its translation is CASSITGLAFF.

DNA of the CDR3: TGTGCCAGCCCCCCCACCGGCGGGAGTGGACTTTATGAGCAGTTCTTC. Translating gives CASPPTGGSGLYEQFF. J is TRBJ2-1 and V is TRBV11-3; TRBD2 agrees at 7 bases. Germline CDR1 reads SGHNT; CDR2 reads YENEEA. The CDR3 runs to 16 residues. Losses at the gene ends were 8 bases for V and 8 bases for J; bases not matched to a gene: 18.

V is TRBV7-6 and J is TRBJ2-1; D is ambiguous. This CDR3 contains 11 residues. V was pared by 1 base and J by 10 bases, with 5 bases between. From germline, CDR1 is SGHVS and CDR2 FNYEAQ. CDR3: CASSLGPEQFF. DNA for the CDR3: TGTGCCAGCAGCTTAGGACCCGAGCAGTTCTTC.

J is TRBJ2-2 and V is TRBV7-9; D is perhaps TRBD1 or TRBD2 (6 bases each). CDR1 is SEHNR and CDR2 is FQNEAQ in the germline V gene (reference sequence). This CDR3 contains 16 residues. CDR3 DNA sequence: TGTGCACAGACGTGGGCCCGGGGGACAAACACCGGGGAGCTGTTTTTT. Translating it yields CAQTWARGTNTGELFF. The whole variable domain, filled in from reference TRBV7-9 and TRBJ2-2, reads DTGVSQNPRHKITKRGQNVTFRCDPISEHNRLYWYRQTLGQGPEFLTYFQNEAQLEKSRLLSDRFSAERPKGSFSTLEIQRTEQGDSAMYLCAQTWARGTNTGELFFGEGSRLTVL.

The genes are TRBV19 and TRBJ2-2; D gene uncertain. CDR1 and CDR2 (germline): LNHDA, SQIVND (reference sequence). The length of the CDR3 is 16 residues. V was pared by 10 bases and J by 6 bases, with 24 bases between. The CDR3 DNA is TGTGCCAAAGTACCCTTAGCCCAACATCCCGCCGGGGAGCTGTTTTTT. Translated, it gives CAKVPLAQHPAGELFF. Together with reference TRBV19 and TRBJ2-2, the CDR3 gives the full variable domain: DGGITQSPKYLFRKEGQNVTLSCEQNLNHDAMYWYRQDPGQGLRLIYYSQIVNDFQKGDIAEGYSVSREKKESFPLTVTSAQKNPTAFYLCAKVPLAQHPAGELFFGEGSRLTVL.

V usage is TRBV28 and J usage is TRBJ2-1; the D call may be TRBD1 or TRBD2 (6 bases each). The CDR3 length is 13 residues. From germline, CDR1 is MDHEN and CDR2 SYDVKM. V was trimmed by 4 bases and J by 7 bases, leaving 11 bases between them. The CDR3 sequence: CASSWGALNEQFF. In nucleotides, the CDR3 is TGTGCCAGCAGTTGGGGGGCGCTAAATGAGCAGTTCTTC.

The chain joins TRBV5-4 to TRBJ2-5; a possible D gene is TRBD2 (5 bases). Germline V gives CDR1 SGHNT, CDR2 YYREEE (reference sequence). V gave up 5 bases and J gave up 4 bases, with 18 bases separating them. This CDR3 spans 15 amino acids. DNA of the CDR3: TGTGCCAGCAGACCCAGGTCTAGCCCCGTAGAGACCCAGTACTTC. The encoded protein is CASRPRSSPVETQYF. Complete variable domain (other parts from reference TRBV5-4 and TRBJ2-5): ETGVTQSPTHLIKTRGQQVTLRCSSQSGHNTVSWYQQALGQGPQFIFQYYREEENGRGNFPPRFSGLQFPNYSSELNVNALELDDSALYLCASRPRSSPVETQYFGPGTRLLVL.

The chain links TRBV6-1 to TRBJ1-5, with D possibly being TRBD1 (5 bases). Germline V gene lookup returns CDR1 MNHNS and CDR2 SASEGT. Trimming stripped 4 bases from V and 5 bases from J, with 15 bases between. This CDR3 has 15 amino acids. The CDR3 coding sequence is TGTGCCAGCAGTGCCTCCGGGACTGGACATCAGCCCCAGCATTTT. Encoded protein: CASSASGTGHQPQHF.

The chain's CDR3 is CASSIGTNFGQPQHF. As DNA, the CDR3 is TGTGCCAGCAGTATCGGGACAAATTTCGGCCAGCCCCAGCATTTT. V usage is TRBV6-6 and J usage is TRBJ1-5, with D maybe TRBD1 (6 bases). CDR1 and CDR2 (germline): MNHNY, SVGAGI (reference sequence). V gave up 5 bases and J gave up 7 bases, with 18 bases separating them. This CDR3 spans 15 amino acids.

In the case of this clone: The sample contains more than one DNA sequence encoding this CDR3. The chain recombines TRBV7-9 with TRBJ1-1; 7 nucleotides align to TRBD1. Losses at the gene ends were 5 bases for V and 4 bases for J; bases not matched to a gene: 7. The germline V gene encodes CDR1 SEHNR and CDR2 FQNEAQ (reference sequence). The CDR3 totals 14 residues. CDR3 DNA: TGTGCCAGCAGCCAAGACAGGGTTGGCACTGAAGCTTTCTTT. The encoded protein is CASSQDRVGTEAFF.

The chain uses TRBV5-1 and TRBJ1-1, with unresolved D. The germline V and J ends were trimmed by 0 bases and 2 bases, with 11 bases remaining between them. The CDR3 runs to 15 residues. Germline loops: CDR1 SGHRS, CDR2 YFSETQ. CDR3 coding DNA: TGCGCCAGCAGCTTGGTCGCCCCGCCCAACACTGAAGCTTTCTTT. This codes for CASSLVAPPNTEAFF.